These 18 T cell receptor beta chains came from one sample sequenced in a study of blood T cell repertoires in COVID-19. Sequenced by immunoSEQ multiplex PCR; TCRdb stores in-frame clones only, minus some. The sample carries fewer than 400,000 clones, about nine tenths recorded once. The source material was PBMCs or T cells enriched from blood (not recorded which). The receptor source for this set is a woman aged 18-30 years who had recovered from COVID-19.

The J gene is TRBJ2-7, the V gene TRBV9, with 7 bases aligning to TRBD2. After removal of 0 bases from V and 2 bases from J, the junction contained 5 bases not matched to a gene. CDR1 is SGDLS and CDR2 is YYNGEE in the germline V gene. This CDR3 has 15 amino acids. CDR3: CASSVEGGPPYEQYF. The CDR3, as DNA: TGTGCCAGCAGCGTAGAGGGAGGGCCCCCCTACGAGCAGTACTTC.

The sample holds one count of this clone. V gene TRBV7-2 combines with J gene TRBJ2-1; no definite D call. Trimming stripped 6 bases from V and 0 bases from J, with 12 bases between. The CDR3 loop spans 15 amino acids. Germline V gene sequence: CDR1 SGHTA, CDR2 FQGNSA. In DNA form, the CDR3 reads TGTGCCAGCAGTGGTCGGCGGAGCTCCTACAATGAGCAGTTCTTC. The encoded protein is CASSGRRSSYNEQFF.

The V and J genes are TRBV9 and TRBJ2-1, with TRBD1 as a possible D gene (5 bases). Germline V gives CDR1 SGDLS, CDR2 YYNGEE. This CDR3 has 19 residues. The germline V and J ends were trimmed by 2 bases and 6 bases, with 27 bases remaining between them. DNA of the CDR3: TGTGCCAGCAGCGTCACGGACGTCAACAGGAGCCCCTCGGGCAATGAGCAGTTCTTC. Residues: CASSVTDVNRSPSGNEQFF.

This clone was counted many times. The gene calls are TRBV30 and TRBJ1-5; TRBD1 aligns across 10 bases. Trimming at V came to 3 bases and at J to 1 base, leaving 18 bases not matched to a gene. Germline V gene lookup returns CDR1 GTSNPN and CDR2 SVGIG (reference sequence). This CDR3 spans 20 amino acids. CDR3 protein: CAWRSVAVGQGVSSNQPQHF. CDR3 coding DNA: TGTGCCTGGAGAAGCGTGGCGGTAGGACAGGGGGTCTCGAGCAATCAGCCCCAGCATTTT.

The rearrangement uses TRBV6-5 and TRBJ1-2; TRBD1 aligns across 7 bases. There are 14 residues in the CDR3. Germline V gives CDR1 MNHEY, CDR2 SVGAGI. The ends lost 6 bases at V and 7 bases at J; junction bases unmatched: 11. The CDR3 is CASRARGGEAGYTF. CDR3 nucleotides: TGTGCCAGCAGGGCTCGAGGGGGCGAGGCTGGCTACACCTTC.

The gene calls are TRBV28 and TRBJ1-3; D is unclear. The CDR3 loop spans 14 amino acids. CDR1 and CDR2 (germline): MDHEN, SYDVKM. The germline V and J ends were trimmed by 2 bases and 4 bases, with 9 bases remaining between them. The CDR3: CASSLVSRGNTIYF. In DNA form, the CDR3 reads TGTGCCAGCAGTTTAGTGTCTCGGGGAAACACCATATATTTT. Supplemented by reference TRBV28 and TRBJ1-3, the full variable domain reads DVKVTQSSRYLVKRTGEKVFLECVQDMDHENMFWYRQDPGLGLRLIYFSYDVKMKEKGDIPEGYSVSREKKERFSLILESASTNQTSMYLCASSLVSRGNTIYFGEGSWLTVV.

The chain recombines TRBV28 with TRBJ2-1; possible D gene TRBD1, 6 bases. This CDR3 has 15 residues. Germline CDR1 MDHEN, CDR2 SYDVKM. Trimming took 2 bases from V and 5 from J, leaving 13 bases between them. CDR3: CASSLELRTDNEQFF. DNA for the CDR3: TGTGCCAGCAGTTTAGAACTCCGGACAGACAATGAGCAGTTCTTC.

This chain joins TRBV30 and TRBJ1-2; maybe TRBD1 (5 bases). Germline V CDR1 and CDR2: GTSNPN, SVGIG (reference sequence). The CDR3 has 11 residues. The V end lost 5 bases, the J end lost 8 bases, and 12 bases lay between the germline ends. CDR3: CAWADIGGYTF. The CDR3 DNA sequence: TGTGCCTGGGCGGACATCGGCGGCTACACCTTC.

The V gene is TRBV5-1, the J gene TRBJ2-1; 11 bases map to TRBD2. The CDR3 has 14 residues. The germline V gene has CDR1 SGHRS and CDR2 YFSETQ. The trim removed 4 bases at V and 10 bases at J, leaving 7 bases unmatched. The CDR3 coding sequence is TGCGCCAGCAGCCCGCCGGGACTAGCGGACGAGCAGTTCTTC. As protein: CASSPPGLADEQFF.

The rearrangement joins TRBV2 to TRBJ1-2; TRBD1 might be the D (5 bases). The CDR3 contains 13 residues. Germline V gives CDR1 SNHLY, CDR2 FYNNEI. Trimming cost V 8 bases and J 3 bases, with 13 bases left between them. The CDR3 sequence is CASGGGWYYGYTF. The CDR3 bases are TGTGCCAGCGGGGGGGGTTGGTACTATGGCTACACCTTC.

The rearrangement joins TRBV5-6 to TRBJ2-3, with TRBD1 as a possible D gene (6 bases). CDR3 length: 15 amino acids. Trimming stripped 2 bases from V and 5 bases from J, with 15 bases between. The germline V gene encodes CDR1 SGHDT and CDR2 YYEEEE. CDR3 nucleotides: TGTGCCAGCAGCTTTCAGGGGAGACGGGGAGATACGCAGTATTTT. It yields the protein CASSFQGRRGDTQYF.

J is TRBJ2-7 and V is TRBV24-1; 11 positions agree with TRBD1. Germline values: CDR1 KGHDR, CDR2 SFDVKD. The CDR3 has 12 residues. CDR3 coding DNA: TGTCCCCGGGACAGGGGGAAGAACGAGCAGTACTTC. Amino acid sequence: CPRDRGKNEQYF.

A few counts support this clone. V and J are TRBV12-1 and TRBJ1-2. TRBV12-1 is deemed a pseudogene. This CDR3 comprises 15 residues. CDR3 sequence: CASSTSGSSAYGYTF. DNA for the CDR3: TGTGCCAGCAGCACCTCCGGGTCCAGCGCCTATGGCTACACCTTC.

CDR3 amino acids: CASSIAGPGTGSYGYTF. Written as DNA, the CDR3 is TGTGCCAGTAGTATAGCGGGACCCGGGACAGGGTCCTATGGCTACACCTTC. The chain carries TRBV19 and TRBJ1-2, with 9 bases matching TRBD1. CDR3 length: 17 amino acids. The germline CDR1 and CDR2 sequences are LNHDA and SQIVND (reference sequence). J gave up 4 bases and V 1 base, and 10 bases lay outside the gene matches.

The chain combines TRBV6-2 or TRBV6-3 with TRBJ1-1; the D gene is possibly TRBD1 (5 bases). The CDR3 runs 13 residues. Germline V CDR1 and CDR2: MNHEY, SVGEGT. V was shortened by 6 bases and J by 3 bases, with 11 bases between the two germline ends. The CDR3 DNA is TGTGCCAGCAGCTCCAGGGCTTACACTGAAGCTTTCTTT. It encodes CASSSRAYTEAFF.

The chain uses TRBV18 and TRBJ1-4; TRBD1 is a possible D gene (6 bases). This CDR3 is 16 amino acids long. Trimming removed 3 bases from V and 3 bases from J, with 14 bases in between. Germline V lookup: CDR1 KGHSH, CDR2 LQKENI. As DNA, the CDR3 is TGTGCCAGCTCACCCTATTCACAGGGCGCTAATGAAAAACTGTTTTTT. Translation gives CASSPYSQGANEKLFF.

V is TRBV4-3 and J is TRBJ2-5; 16 bases are shared with TRBD2. This CDR3 comprises 20 residues. Germline CDR1 reads LGHNA; CDR2 reads YSLEER. V lost 2 bases to trimming and J lost 0 bases; unmatched junction nucleotides: 9. This CDR3 reads CASSQYLPGLAGGYQETQYF. The CDR3 coding sequence is TGCGCCAGCAGCCAATACCTACCGGGACTAGCGGGGGGGTACCAAGAGACCCAGTACTTC.

This chain connects TRBV28 to TRBJ1-2; possibly TRBD1 for D (5 bases). Germline V gives CDR1 MDHEN, CDR2 SYDVKM. CDR3 size: 15 residues. The V end lost 7 bases, the J end lost 4 bases, and 19 bases lay between the germline ends. CDR3 sequence (DNA): TGTGCCAGCACCCTCCGACAGAGGCTTAGCTATGGCTACACCTTC. As protein: CASTLRQRLSYGYTF.